One sample yielded the 19 T cell receptor beta chains listed below, sequenced in a study of cytotoxic CD8 clonotypes in ibrutinib-treated CLL. The data were produced by immunoSEQ multiplex PCR, yet TCRdb's version contains in-frame clones alone and is incomplete. The sample contains 60,000 to 95,000 clones, roughly 83% of which appear only once. Sequencing was performed on PBMCs, taken after 24 months of ibrutinib treatment. The receptor source for this set is a human donor with chronic lymphocytic leukemia.

V gene TRBV7-2 combines with J gene TRBJ2-3; D remains unclear. The CDR3 sequence is 16 residues long. The V end lost 4 bases, the J end lost 2 bases, and 16 bases lay between the germline ends. Germline values: CDR1 SGHTA, CDR2 FQGNSA. The CDR3 coding sequence is TGTGCCAGCAGCTCGCTTATGGCGGTTACCACAGATACGCAGTATTTT. It codes for CASSSLMAVTTDTQYF.

The chain is built from TRBV7-2 and TRBJ1-2; 8 bases fit TRBD1. Germline V CDR1 and CDR2: SGHTA, FQGNSA. Trimming removed 5 bases from V and 5 bases from J; junction bases left unmatched: 10. The CDR3 is made up of 15 amino acids. CDR3 amino acids: CASSPSSDRGYGYTF. The CDR3 bases are TGTGCCAGCAGCCCATCCTCCGACAGGGGTTATGGCTACACCTTC.

This chain connects TRBV14 to TRBJ2-7; possible D gene TRBD1, 6 bases. CDR3 length: 17 residues. Germline V gene lookup returns CDR1 SGHDN and CDR2 FVKESK. Trimming pared 2 bases from V and 2 bases from J, leaving 19 bases between. For the CDR3, the DNA is TGTGCCAGCAGCCAATGGGGGCAGACCTCTTTCCCCTACGAGCAGTACTTC. Amino acids: CASSQWGQTSFPYEQYF.

The chain carries TRBV7-3 and TRBJ2-1; 9 nucleotides agree with TRBD2. From germline, CDR1 is SGHTA and CDR2 FQGTGA. V lost 4 bases to trimming and J lost 5 bases; unmatched junction nucleotides: 0. CDR3 size: 13 residues. Here the CDR3 DNA reads TGTGCCAGCAGCTCTAGCGGGAACAATGAGCAGTTCTTC. It translates to CASSSSGNNEQFF.

The rearrangement uses TRBV7-6 and TRBJ2-3; possible D gene TRBD1, 5 bases. Trimming took off 2 bases at V and 4 bases at J, with 19 bases between the two ends. This CDR3 has 17 residues. Germline V gene data show CDR1 as SGHVS and CDR2 as FNYEAQ. The CDR3 here is CASSLRPRAGLSDTQYF. The CDR3 region has the DNA TGTGCCAGCAGCTTAAGGCCCCGGGCAGGGCTATCAGATACGCAGTATTTT.

The chain recombines TRBV7-3 with TRBJ2-1, with TRBD2 identical over 9 bases. V was pared by 2 bases and J by 4 bases, with 6 bases of the junction left unmatched. The CDR3 is 16 residues long. Germline assignment: CDR1 SGHTA and CDR2 FQGTGA. This CDR3 reads CASSLFPAGGYNEQFF. For the CDR3, the DNA is TGTGCCAGCAGCTTATTCCCAGCGGGAGGATACAATGAGCAGTTCTTC.

The genes are TRBV28 and TRBJ1-3; no clear D. The V end lost 2 bases, the J end lost 4 bases, and 6 bases lay between the germline ends. Germline V CDR1 and CDR2: MDHEN, SYDVKM. The CDR3 covers 13 residues. The CDR3 here is CASSLGFGNTIYF. CDR3 bases: TGTGCCAGCAGTTTAGGGTTCGGAAACACCATATATTTT.

This clone was counted between two and nine times. The CDR3 DNA reads as TGTGCCAGCAACCCTTCGCGGGGCACAGATACGCAGTATTTT. It is translated as CASNPSRGTDTQYF. J is TRBJ2-3 and V is TRBV2, with a weak D call TRBD2 (5 bases). The CDR3 contains 14 residues. V was cut by 7 bases and J by 1 base, with 12 bases left in between. In germline, CDR1 is SNHLY, CDR2 FYNNEI.

The chain uses TRBV7-9 and TRBJ2-5; weak D call: TRBD2 (5 bases). The V end was cut by 5 bases, the J end by 2 bases, with 12 bases between. The germline V gene encodes CDR1 SEHNR and CDR2 FQNEAQ (reference sequence). This CDR3 is 14 amino acids long. The CDR3 DNA reads TGTGCCAGCAGCCCCTGGACTGGGCAAGAGACCCAGTACTTC. It encodes CASSPWTGQETQYF.

The genes are TRBV27 and TRBJ2-2, with TRBD1 matching 8 bases. Trimming at V came to 3 bases and at J to 5 bases, leaving 8 bases not matched to a gene. The CDR3 has 16 amino acids. CDR1 MNHEY and CDR2 SMNVEV come from the germline V gene (reference sequence). The CDR3 DNA is TGTGCCAGCAGTTTCGGACAGGGAGGAAGAACCGGGGAGCTGTTTTTT. Translated: CASSFGQGGRTGELFF.

This clone has more than one count but fewer than ten. V usage is TRBV5-6 and J usage is TRBJ1-1, with D hard to call. Germline CDR1 reads SGHDT; CDR2 reads YYEEEE. Between the trimmed V and J ends, which lost 4 bases and 3 bases, there was a span of 4 bases. The CDR3 has 11 amino acids. The chain's CDR3 is CASSTDTEAFF. CDR3 coding DNA: TGTGCCAGCAGCACTGACACTGAAGCTTTCTTT.

The table lists this clone with a count of one. The CDR3 DNA is TGCAGCGTTGGGTCCGGACCTGCTAGCGGCTACACCTTC. This translates into CSVGSGPASGYTF. The V gene is TRBV29-1, the J gene TRBJ1-2, with D hard to call. Germline V gene lookup returns CDR1 SQVTM and CDR2 ANQGSEA. This CDR3 contains 13 residues. V was clipped by 4 bases and J by 8 bases, with 17 bases between them.

This clone turned up a few times. The chain joins TRBV7-9 to TRBJ1-3; no firm D call. This CDR3 is 16 amino acids long. The V end was cut by 0 bases, the J end by 0 bases, with 9 bases between. CDR1 and CDR2 (germline): SEHNR, FQNEAQ (reference sequence). The CDR3 loop is CASSLAGSYSGNTIYF. CDR3 in DNA: TGTGCCAGCAGCTTAGCGGGGTCCTACTCTGGAAACACCATATATTTT.

This sequence joins TRBV15 and TRBJ1-1, with TRBD1 as a possible D gene (5 bases). Trimming removed 0 bases at V and 4 bases at J, with 12 bases between. The CDR3 has 15 amino acids. Germline CDR1 reads LNHNV; CDR2 reads YYDKDF (reference sequence). CDR3 protein: CATSRDDSLATEAFF. In DNA, the CDR3 is TGTGCCACCAGCAGAGACGACAGCCTAGCCACTGAAGCTTTCTTT.

This chain uses TRBV7-9 with TRBJ2-7; the match to TRBD2 covers 8 bases. Germline CDR1 SEHNR, CDR2 FQNEAQ (reference sequence). The CDR3 has 14 residues. Losses at the gene ends were 2 bases for V and 5 bases for J; bases not matched to a gene: 5. The CDR3 coding sequence is TGTGCCAGCAGCTTACAAGCGGGAGCCAACGAGCAGTACTTC. As protein: CASSLQAGANEQYF.

V usage is TRBV29-1 and J usage is TRBJ1-3; weak D call: TRBD1 (5 bases). Germline loops: CDR1 SQVTM, CDR2 ANQGSEA. There are 15 residues in the CDR3. Trimming pared 1 base from V and 3 bases from J, leaving 13 bases between. CDR3 nucleotides: TGCAGCGTTGAAGGTTGGACCACAGGTGGAAACACCATATATTTT. Protein: CSVEGWTTGGNTIYF.

V is TRBV20-1 and J is TRBJ2-7, with D possibly matching TRBD2 (6 bases). The CDR3 loop spans 11 amino acids. Germline V gives CDR1 DFQATT, CDR2 SNEGSKA (reference sequence). Trimming removed 7 bases at V and 3 bases at J, with 10 bases between. CDR3 sequence reads: CSVLADYEQYF. CDR3 nucleotide sequence: TGCAGTGTCTTAGCGGACTACGAGCAGTACTTC.

V gene TRBV4-1 combines with J gene TRBJ2-1, with TRBD2 matching 7 bases. J gave up 4 bases and V 0 bases, and 9 bases lay outside the gene matches. The length of the CDR3 is 17 residues. In germline, CDR1 is MGHRA, CDR2 YSYEKL. The chain's CDR3 is CASSQDGPSGVYNEQFF. The CDR3 DNA sequence: TGCGCCAGCAGCCAAGATGGGCCTAGCGGAGTGTACAATGAGCAGTTCTTC.

This chain joins TRBV2 and TRBJ1-5; D gene uncertain. CDR3 length: 14 amino acids. Germline V lookup: CDR1 SNHLY, CDR2 FYNNEI. The germline V and J ends were trimmed by 7 bases and 0 bases, with 10 bases remaining between them. In DNA, the CDR3 is TGTGCCAGCATGGTTGCCTATAGCAATCAGCCCCAGCATTTT. It encodes CASMVAYSNQPQHF.